The clone carrying this T cell receptor beta chain showed up many times. Its matching antigen is unknown. Unique molecular identifiers were present on the cDNA, and a universal primer site came from template switching. TCRdb independently ran MiXCR on the 5' RACE reads; one entry per CDR3 protein. The table lists 200,000 to 300,000 distinct CDR3 sequences, roughly 7% of them singletons. The CDR3 length is 14 residues. Looked up from germline, CDR1 is ENHRY and CDR2 is SYGVKD. With 0 bases removed from V and 4 bases from J, the gap between germline ends came to 10 bases. The data derive from a study of identical twins. General observations from the study: Shared out-of-frame alpha sequences (those common to twins) showed excess low generation probability. Within cord blood, abundant beta clonotypes carried fewer insertions, but memory repertoires showed no such trend. Excess twin sharing in beta out-of-frame sequences was weaker.

These data were likewise used in another study, on yellow fever vaccine responses in identical twins.

The receptor was isolated from a woman between 18 and 30 years old in good health. This chain links TRBV10-3 with TRBJ2-7; D perhaps matches TRBD1 (5 bases). Sequenced: memory (CD45RO+) T cells sorted from blood. The DNA for the CDR3 is TGTGCCATCAGTGAGTCGGGGCAGGCATACGAGCAGTACTTC. Amino acids: CAISESGQAYEQYF.